This T cell receptor beta chain was recorded in a study of cytomegalovirus exposure and HLA in healthy donors. Study-wide background: Out of a few hundred genotyped donors, less than 90% belonged to the Caucasian-associated ancestry cluster. Findings and limits, study-wide: A missense DCLRE1C variant was associated with V- and J-gene trimming of TCR beta chains in a later analysis, and an independent cohort replicated the association.

A multiplex PCR was run with 60 Vbeta primers and 13 Jbeta primers. The table came from immunoSEQ multiplex PCR; TCRdb's copy has only in-frame clones and leaves some out. The sample consists of approximately 200,000 clones, roughly 80% of them appearing once. The length of the CDR3 is 16 residues. J gave up 1 base and V 3 bases, and 6 bases lay outside the gene matches. Germline lookup yields CDR1 SEHNR and CDR2 FQNEAQ (reference sequence). Points on this clone: Its target is not known.

The donors (healthy individuals) were bone marrow donors. The chain carries TRBV7-9 and TRBJ1-1; 9 bases agree with TRBD1. The clonotype comes from a man in his forties in good health and CMV-seronegative. Sequenced: PBMCs. The CDR3 DNA reads TGTGCCAGCAGCTTGGGACAGGGAGTTACGAACACTGAAGCTTTCTTT. Translation gives CASSLGQGVTNTEAFF.